This T cell receptor (beta chain) was captured in a study of monozygotic twins with inflammatory bowel disease. This CDR3 is built from 14 residues. Germline assignment: CDR1 MNHEY and CDR2 SVGAGI. Comment on this clonotype: The antigen is not known.

Study-level points and caveats: The study found lower TCRbeta diversity (inverse Simpson) in IBD patients than in healthy co-twins. Compared with healthy twins, IBD patients shared fewer clonotypes with others, especially with disease activity.

Generation of cDNA took place in eight separate reactions per sample. UMIs that had a 6-nucleotide sample barcode were put in using template switching. One entry per CDR3 protein, without DNA, is what TCRdb gives after re-calling the 5' RACE reads. The sample includes fewer than 550,000 distinct CDR3 sequences. This chain links TRBV6-5 with TRBJ1-1. Sequenced input: blood. The receptor was isolated from a human donor with ulcerative colitis or Crohn's disease, or a healthy co-twin of an affected twin (not recorded which). The CDR3 loop is CASSYSGLDTEAFF.